This passage covers 16 T cell receptor beta chains from one sample sequenced in a study of T cell changes during pregnancy in multiple sclerosis (dated by TCRdb to the late 2010s). Library creation used the immunoSEQ multiplex PCR assay. Sourced from immuneACCESS, this table was stored by TCRdb with only in-frame sequences that have V and J called. A share of the clones is absent; for the studies checked, an unresolved V gene accounts for under half, and the remainder has no known explanation. The sample table lists over 90,000 clones, approximately 93% of them with a count of one. 0.99% of the sample is taken by the ten largest. The sample was peripheral blood, taken after pregnancy. These receptors all stem from a female donor with multiple sclerosis, enrolled in a pregnancy study.

This rearrangement joins TRBV30 to TRBJ2-5; unclear D gene. Germline V gene sequence: CDR1 GTSNPN, CDR2 SVGIG (reference sequence). The CDR3 runs to 12 residues. Trimming took 3 bases from V and 3 from J, leaving 8 bases between them. CDR3 region: CAWRSPEETQYF. The CDR3 nucleotides read TGTGCCTGGAGATCCCCAGAAGAGACCCAGTACTTC.

The gene calls are TRBV19 and TRBJ1-1; 8 bases align to TRBD1. The CDR3 is made up of 13 amino acids. V lost 6 bases, J lost 7 bases, and 7 bases stayed unmatched. The germline gives CDR1 LNHDA, CDR2 SQIVND (reference sequence). The CDR3, as DNA: TGTGCCAGTAGGAGGACAGGGTCGGTTGAAGCTTTCTTT. Amino acid sequence: CASRRTGSVEAFF.

This clone was seen only once. The rearrangement joins TRBV19 to TRBJ2-1; 7 positions match TRBD1. V shed 3 bases and J 9 bases; nucleotides not matched to a gene: 5. The CDR3 is 13 amino acids. Germline V gene data show CDR1 as LNHDA and CDR2 as SQIVND (reference sequence). Written as DNA, the CDR3 is TGTGCCAGTAGTATGGGCAGGGGGAGTGAGCAGTTCTTC. Protein product: CASSMGRGSEQFF. Combining the CDR3 with reference TRBV19 and TRBJ2-1 gives the whole variable domain DGGITQSPKYLFRKEGQNVTLSCEQNLNHDAMYWYRQDPGQGLRLIYYSQIVNDFQKGDIAEGYSVSREKKESFPLTVTSAQKNPTAFYLCASSMGRGSEQFFGPGTRLTVL.

This clone appeared once. The V and J genes are TRBV6-4 and TRBJ2-1; 9 bases are a match to TRBD2. There are 14 residues in the CDR3. The ends lost 1 base at V and 8 bases at J; junction bases unmatched: 3. CDR1 is MRHNA and CDR2 is SNTAGT in the germline V gene. CDR3 sequence reads: CASSDWREGDEQFF. In DNA form, the CDR3 reads TGTGCCAGCAGTGACTGGCGGGAGGGCGATGAGCAGTTCTTC.

This clone has a single count. V gene TRBV12-5 combines with J gene TRBJ1-5; tentative D call: TRBD1 (5 bases). V lost 4 bases to trimming and J lost 5 bases, with 6 bases between them. This CDR3 has 12 amino acids. Germline CDR1 reads LGHNT; CDR2 reads FRNRAP. The CDR3 region has the DNA TGTGCTAGTGGTTGGGGGGATCAGCCCCAGCATTTT. It translates to CASGWGDQPQHF.

V is TRBV27 and J is TRBJ1-2, with a weak D call TRBD1 (6 bases). Per the germline V gene, CDR1 is MNHEY and CDR2 is SMNVEV (reference sequence). V was cut by 8 bases and J by 4 bases, with 20 bases left in between. There are 15 residues in the CDR3. The CDR3 DNA reads TGTGCCAGCTTCTCCACGGGGGGCCTCTTCTATGGCTACACCTTC. It specifies CASFSTGGLFYGYTF.

V is TRBV4-1 and J is TRBJ2-1; 8 bases agree with TRBD2. Germline values: CDR1 MGHRA, CDR2 YSYEKL. The CDR3 totals 17 residues. V lost 2 bases to trimming and J lost 2 bases; unmatched junction nucleotides: 8. CDR3 region: CASSQTRAGGTYNEQFF. CDR3 in DNA: TGCGCCAGCAGCCAAACTAGGGCGGGAGGAACCTACAATGAGCAGTTCTTC.

The V call is TRBV30, the J call TRBJ1-1; D unclear. The V gene lost 2 bases and the J gene lost 6 bases, with 10 bases spanning the gap. The CDR3 covers 12 residues. Germline lookup yields CDR1 GTSNPN and CDR2 SVGIG (reference sequence). CDR3 region: CAWSPGAAEAFF. CDR3 in DNA: TGTGCCTGGAGTCCTGGAGCCGCTGAAGCTTTCTTT.

The CDR3: CASSPRDRGHRELFF. The CDR3, as DNA: TGTGCCAGCAGCCCCCGGGACAGGGGGCACCGGGAGCTGTTTTTT. This sequence joins TRBV7-6 and TRBJ2-2; 12 bases agree with TRBD1. The junction had 7 bases not matched to a gene; V was cut back by 5 bases and J by 9 bases. This CDR3 comprises 15 residues. In germline, CDR1 is SGHVS, CDR2 FNYEAQ. Complete variable domain (other parts from reference TRBV7-6 and TRBJ2-2): GAGVSQSPRYKVTKRGQDVALRCDPISGHVSLYWYRQALGQGPEFLTYFNYEAQQDKSGLPNDRFSAERPEGSISTLTIQRTEQRDSAMYRCASSPRDRGHRELFFGEGSRLTVL.

The rearrangement links TRBV4-1 to TRBJ1-2; TRBD1 agrees at 11 bases. The CDR3 loop spans 16 amino acids. J was trimmed by 8 bases and V by 2 bases; bases with no gene match: 10. In germline, CDR1 is MGHRA, CDR2 YSYEKL. CDR3 coding DNA: TGCGCCAGCAGCCAACCTCGGACAGGGGGCTCGGGGGGCTACACCTTC. Protein: CASSQPRTGGSGGYTF.

Concerning this clone itself: One junction end disagrees with the germline gene, perhaps due to a read error. The J gene is TRBJ1-3, the V gene TRBV10-3; no clear D. The CDR3 contains 12 residues. CDR1 ENHRY and CDR2 SYGVKD come from the germline V gene. CDR3 in amino acids: CASSRGGMDPNF. The CDR3 DNA reads as TGTGCCTCGTCCCGAGGAGGGATGGACCCCAATTTT.

A single count supports this clone. This rearrangement joins TRBV11-3 to TRBJ2-7; D possibly corresponds to TRBD2 (6 bases). Trimming pared 1 base from V and 6 bases from J, leaving 10 bases between. The CDR3 sequence is 13 residues long. Germline CDR1 is SGHNT and CDR2 is YENEEA. The CDR3 is CASSLAGDREQYF. CDR3 sequence (DNA): TGTGCCAGCAGCTTAGCGGGAGACCGCGAGCAGTACTTC.

The chain recombines TRBV6-5 with TRBJ2-7; D possibly corresponds to TRBD1 (5 bases). CDR3 length: 14 residues. Trimming removed 6 bases at V and 2 bases at J, with 14 bases between. CDR1 MNHEY and CDR2 SVGAGI come from the germline V gene. The chain's CDR3 is CASSPTASTYEQYF. The DNA of the CDR3 is TGTGCCAGCAGCCCGACAGCTTCAACCTACGAGCAGTACTTC.

This chain links TRBV28 with TRBJ2-5; 9 bases are a match to TRBD2. This CDR3 contains 14 residues. The trim removed 8 bases at V and 1 base at J, leaving 5 bases unmatched. Germline V lookup: CDR1 MDHEN, CDR2 SYDVKM. The CDR3 reads CASRLAGPQETQYF. CDR3 DNA sequence: TGTGCCAGCCGCCTAGCGGGGCCCCAAGAGACCCAGTACTTC.

The genes are TRBV6-1 and TRBJ2-2; TRBD1 is a possible D gene (6 bases). The CDR3 extends over 14 amino acids. V lost 2 bases to trimming and J lost 5 bases, with 9 bases between them. The germline CDR1 and CDR2 sequences are MNHNS and SASEGT. Here the CDR3 reads CASSETGTTGELFF. In DNA, the CDR3 is TGTGCCAGCAGTGAAACGGGGACAACCGGGGAGCTGTTTTTT.

The chain carries TRBV4-1 and TRBJ1-5; 9 bases are a match to TRBD1. Germline V lookup: CDR1 MGHRA, CDR2 YSYEKL. The CDR3 covers 16 residues. J was trimmed by 4 bases and V by 4 bases; bases with no gene match: 8. For the CDR3, the DNA is TGCGCCAGCAGCCTAGACGGACAGGGGTATAATCAGCCCCAGCATTTT. Protein sequence: CASSLDGQGYNQPQHF.